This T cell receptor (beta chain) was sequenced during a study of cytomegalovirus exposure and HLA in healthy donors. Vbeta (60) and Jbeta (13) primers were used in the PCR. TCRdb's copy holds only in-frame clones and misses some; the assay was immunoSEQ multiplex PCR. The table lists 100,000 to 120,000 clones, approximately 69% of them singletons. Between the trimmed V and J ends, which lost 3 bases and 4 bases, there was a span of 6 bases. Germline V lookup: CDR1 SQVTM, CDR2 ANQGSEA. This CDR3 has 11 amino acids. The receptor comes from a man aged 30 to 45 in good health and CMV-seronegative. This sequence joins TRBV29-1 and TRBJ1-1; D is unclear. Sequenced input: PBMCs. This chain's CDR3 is CSVEGSTEAFF. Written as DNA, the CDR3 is TGCAGCGTTGAGGGGAGCACTGAAGCTTTCTTT.